This TCR beta chain was sequenced for a study of blood T cells in healthy people across ages (dated by TCRdb to between 2015 and 2017). Context from the whole study: Template switching captured roughly one uniquely barcoded TCR beta cDNA molecule per two T cells in model experiments. The donors were divided into four age groups: young (average around 15 years), middle-aged (approximately 39), aged (about 60) and long-lived (about 84). To avoid experimental bias, donors of different ages were distributed randomly across sequencing lanes. Using the same blood draw, the study looked at two additional independent replicas of 1 million unique cDNA reads for two donors, one aged 18 to 30 and the other aged 80 or older. Age-related changes in TCR beta repertoire diversity were measured in the study by deep sequencing normalized with unique cDNA molecular identifiers. Study-level results and caveats: Compared with the aged group, the long-lived group had more naive CD4+ T cells, fewer expanded clones and increased TCR diversity, suggesting age selection. Donor CMV infection status was unknown, potentially confounding age-related changes in expanded clonotypes. Total diversity estimates from one million sequenced T cells were considered lower bounds and underestimates. Observed TCR beta diversity correlated strongly with the percentage of naive T cells measured by flow cytometry. Since profiling was done on bulk unsorted PBMCs, naive and antigen-experienced compartments could not be conclusively compared. As age increased, observed TCR beta diversity per million T cells dropped in a roughly linear way, and a significant reduction was already evident by age 40.

Donors were 39 systemically healthy Caucasian individuals from Russia aged roughly 6 to 90 years. Ten milliliters of peripheral blood were drawn from each donor into EDTA-treated Vacutainer tubes. Ficoll-Paque density-gradient centrifugation was used to isolate PBMCs, with at least 6.5 million per sample. Trizol reagent was used to extract total RNA from PBMCs, with at least 6 micrograms per sample. Naive CD45RAhigh/CD27high T cell percentages were measured by flow cytometry on a PBMC aliquot from every donor. For CDR1 and CDR2, the germline V gene lists SGHRS and YFSETQ. Its CDR3 holds 15 amino acids, cysteine through phenylalanine. The entry retains the CDR3 DNA only, 45 bases that are in frame from base 1. This clonotype was detected a few times. Its antigen is currently not known. The junction departs from the called germline gene at one end, perhaps through a read error. Library method: 5' RACE. The instrument given in TCRdb is Illumina HiSeq 2500. The second PCR ran for roughly 7 to 12 cycles and used a J-beta primer mix along with a sample-barcoded 5' primer. Each TCR beta cDNA molecule received a unique molecular identifier from a template-switch 5' adaptor carrying 12 random nucleotides. Each sample yielded at least 3 million CDR3-containing paired-end reads. First-strand cDNA was synthesized from all RNA with the Mint cDNA synthesis kit, primed by a TRBC-specific oligonucleotide. After uracil-DNA glycosylase treatment, a first 18-cycle PCR used universal primers M1SS and BC2_uni_R on all cDNA. The source study handled its data this way. Normalization of each sample was performed by random selection of 1 million high-quality reads, each carrying a distinct molecular identifier. Reads with shared molecular identifiers were discarded instead of being binned into consensus sequences. CDR3 identification, clonotype clustering and error correction used MiTCR with a Q25 quality threshold and the strictest error-elimination algorithm. A nonparametric unseen species model with Euler transformation was used to estimate a lower bound on total TCR beta diversity. The raw public data were reprocessed by TCRdb itself: fastp quality trimming at Q25, MiXCR clonotype calling, in-frame beta chains only. Each CDR3 protein gets just one entry, which takes the most common genes and DNA from the rows behind it. For this entry, the V and J calls and clone size follow TCRdb and not the study's own pipeline. In all, the sample holds approximately 850,000 distinct CDR3 sequences, and roughly 44% of those were seen once. The top ten constitute around 21% of the sample.

The receptor was isolated from a man between 60 and 75 years old in good health. This chain is built from TRBV5-1 and TRBJ1-4; no D segment can be confidently identified. What was sequenced was blood. The CDR3 reads CASSLSPATNEKPFF. Read as DNA, the sequence is TGCGCCAGCAGCTTGTCGCCAGCAACTAATGAAAAACCGTTTTTT.